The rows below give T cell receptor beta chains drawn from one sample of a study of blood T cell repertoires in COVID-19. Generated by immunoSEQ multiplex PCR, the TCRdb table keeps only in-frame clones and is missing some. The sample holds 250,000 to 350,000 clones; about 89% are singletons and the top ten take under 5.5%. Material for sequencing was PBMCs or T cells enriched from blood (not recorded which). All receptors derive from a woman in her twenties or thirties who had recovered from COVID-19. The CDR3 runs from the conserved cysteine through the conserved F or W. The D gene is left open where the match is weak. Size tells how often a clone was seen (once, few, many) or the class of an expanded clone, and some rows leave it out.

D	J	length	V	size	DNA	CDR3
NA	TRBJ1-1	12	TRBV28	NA	TGTGCCAGCAAGGAGGGAAACACTGAAGCTTTCTTT	CASKEGNTEAFF
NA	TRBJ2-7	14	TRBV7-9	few	TGTGCCAGCAGCTTTGAGGGCGGTTCCTACGAGCAGTACTTC	CASSFEGGSYEQYF
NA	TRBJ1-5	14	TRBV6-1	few	TGTGCCAGCAGTGAAGCTGGGGGGTTTCAGCCCCAGCATTTT	CASSEAGGFQPQHF
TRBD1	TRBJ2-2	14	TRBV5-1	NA	TGCGCCAGCAGCTGGGCTGACAGGGCCGGGGAGCTGTTTTTT	CASSWADRAGELFF
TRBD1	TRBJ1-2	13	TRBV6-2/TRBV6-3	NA	TGTGCCAGCAGCCTACAGGGGTTCTATGGCTACACCTTC	CASSLQGFYGYTF
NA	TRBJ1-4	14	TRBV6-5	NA	TGTGCCAGCAGTTACTCCTCGGGGGATGAAAAACTGTTTTTT	CASSYSSGDEKLFF
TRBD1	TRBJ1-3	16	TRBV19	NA	TGTGCCAGTAGAGCCACAGGGGACAGCGCTGGAAACACCATATATTTT	CASRATGDSAGNTIYF
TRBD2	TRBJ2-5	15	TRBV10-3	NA	TGTGCCATCAGTGAGGGCGGGGGGGGCCTTGAGACCCAGTACTTC	CAISEGGGGLETQYF
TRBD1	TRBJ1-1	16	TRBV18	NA	TGTGCCAGCTCAAGGGACAGGGGGCGCGTCGGCACTGAAGCTTTCTTT	CASSRDRGRVGTEAFF
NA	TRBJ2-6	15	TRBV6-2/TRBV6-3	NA	TGTGCCAGCAGTTACCCTCTCTCTGGGGCCAACGTCCTGACTTTC	CASSYPLSGANVLTF
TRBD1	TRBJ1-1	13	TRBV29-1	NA	TGCAGCGGTGCGGGACAGGGGAACACTGAAGCTTTCTTT	CSGAGQGNTEAFF
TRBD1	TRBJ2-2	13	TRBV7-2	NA	TGTGCCAGCGGGACAGTTAACACCGGGGAGCTGTTTTTT	CASGTVNTGELFF
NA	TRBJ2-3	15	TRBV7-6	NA	TGTGCCAGCAGCCTCTCTGGGCAGTTCACAGATACGCAGTATTTT	CASSLSGQFTDTQYF
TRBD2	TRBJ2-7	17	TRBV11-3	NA	TGTGCCAGCAGCTATGCCCCACTAGCGGGGGGACTCGGCGAGCAGTACTTC	CASSYAPLAGGLGEQYF
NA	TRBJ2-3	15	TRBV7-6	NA	TGTGCCAGCAGCTTAGGGCAGATAAGCACAGATACGCAGTATTTT	CASSLGQISTDTQYF
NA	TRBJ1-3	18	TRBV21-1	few	TGTGCCAGCAGCAAACCCATGAGATCGACAGGGGCTGGAAACACCATATATTTT	CASSKPMRSTGAGNTIYF
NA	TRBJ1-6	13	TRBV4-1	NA	TGCGCCAGCAGCCAAGAGACTACTTCACCCCTCCACTTT	CASSQETTSPLHF